Here is one T cell receptor beta chain with its context. The antigen is undetermined. After constant-region reverse-primer amplification, full-length variable regions underwent semi-nested PCR with Nested Universal Primer A. TCRdb reanalysed the 5' RACE reads using MiXCR and keeps one entry per CDR3 protein. The table has 50,000 to 75,000 distinct CDR3 sequences, 20% to 25% seen once; the top ten hold about 3%. V dropped 9 bases and J dropped 8 bases, with 19 bases sitting between them. The CDR3 has 14 amino acids. CDR1 and CDR2 from the germline V gene are KGHDR and SFDVKD. Study results and caveats: Greatest tumor Treg TCR overlap was with tumor naive CD4+ cells. Tumor memory CD4+ T cell TCR gene usage clustered with blood and lymph node memory CD4+ cells and lymph node naive CD4+ cells. The larger-cohort validation was restricted to a single TCR beta V-J rearrangement rather than whole repertoires.

The chain is built from TRBV24-1 and TRBJ2-1; D assignment may be TRBD1 or TRBD2 (5 bases each). This TCR was recovered from a female donor with breast cancer. The sequencing input was memory CD4+ T cells sorted from a lymph node. Subset specified: memory CD4+ T cells, CD4+CD45RO+CD25-. The CDR3 nucleotides are TGTGCCACCTCCGGGGCCGCGGGTTTTGATGAGCAGTTCTTC. Translation gives CATSGAAGFDEQFF.